This TCR beta chain came from a study of T cells after yellow fever vaccination. This clonotype was seen at least ten times. The study, taken as a whole, reports: A small share of clonotypes appeared in both CD4 and CD8 compartments. Memory subsets that were sorted on day 0 lacked detectable signal for almost all vaccine-responding clonotypes.

TCRdb recomputed calls from the 5' RACE reads with MiXCR, one row per CDR3 protein. The top ten hold almost 0.95% of the sample, which has 9,000 to 15,000 distinct CDR3 sequences, about 5.8% seen once. Here the sequenced sample was PBMCs, either bulk or a sorted T-cell subset (CD4+, CD8+, memory, or dextramer-sorted; not recorded which), taken on the day of the yellow fever booster vaccination. The receptor's source is a man aged 25-40 years who received the YFV17D yellow fever vaccine.

The CDR3, as DNA: TGTGCCAGCAGAGGACAGGGACCCCCCTCTGGGGCCAACGTCCTGACTTTC. Translated: CASRGQGPPSGANVLTF. This rearrangement joins TRBV6-2 or TRBV6-3 to TRBJ2-6, with TRBD1 identical over 8 bases. This CDR3 is 17 amino acids long. The germline gives CDR1 MNHEY, CDR2 SVGEGT. The ends lost 6 bases at V and 0 bases at J; junction bases unmatched: 7.